This section outlines one T cell receptor beta chain sequence together with its context. Its matching antigen is unknown. Only in-frame clones appear in the TCRdb table, and some are missing; sequencing was by immunoSEQ multiplex PCR. This table has some 97,000 clones, roughly 94% appearing once. This entry comes from a study of siplizumab effects on memory and regulatory T cells. Study findings and constraints: Confirmation was lacking for the suppressive function of proliferating Tregs derived from siplizumab cultures. Solely a minor proportion of alloreactive clones could be assigned to unstimulated subsets. Alloreactive sequences from unstimulated CD4+ memory cells fell significantly with siplizumab.

CDR1 is MGHRA and CDR2 is YSYEKL in the germline V gene. Trimming at V came to 3 bases and at J to 1 base, leaving 15 bases not matched to a gene. The CDR3 runs 20 residues. Source material: Tregs sorted from blood. The TCR originated in a human donor in good health. The chain carries TRBV4-1 and TRBJ1-2; TRBD1 aligns across 12 bases. CDR3 amino acids: CASSHKRGTGGPDFNYGYTF. Written as DNA, the CDR3 is TGCGCCAGCAGCCATAAAAGGGGGACAGGGGGCCCCGACTTTAACTATGGCTACACCTTC.